This entry lists 15 T cell receptor beta chains sequenced from one sample in a study of monozygotic twins with inflammatory bowel disease. TCRdb re-called the 5' RACE reads and gives one entry per CDR3 protein, without DNA. The sample's table shows 110,000 or so distinct CDR3 sequences. Sequencing used blood. The receptors come from a human donor with ulcerative colitis or Crohn's disease, or a healthy co-twin of an affected twin (not recorded which).

The chain is built from TRBV28 and TRBJ2-1; the TRBD2 assignment by TCRdb is unverifiable without DNA. CDR1 and CDR2 (germline): MDHEN, SYDVKM. This CDR3 spans 17 amino acids. CDR3 residues: CASRMEVGISSYNEQFF.

The chain links TRBV20-1 to TRBJ1-3; lacking DNA, the TRBD1 call made by TCRdb goes unchecked. This CDR3 has 14 residues. Germline-derived CDR1 and CDR2 are DFQATT and SNEGSKA (reference sequence). The CDR3 loop is CSARDKGTGNTIYF.

The J gene is TRBJ2-1, the V gene TRBV15; as DNA is missing, the TRBD1 call by TCRdb cannot be tested. Germline lookup yields CDR1 LNHNV and CDR2 YYDKDF (reference sequence). The CDR3 loop spans 16 amino acids. CDR3 loop: CATSRDLGQASNEQFF.

The rearrangement joins TRBV5-1 to TRBJ1-5; as DNA is missing, the TRBD1 call by TCRdb cannot be tested. Germline CDR1 and CDR2: SGHRS and YFSETQ. CDR3 length: 15 residues. CDR3 in amino acids: CASSLSGGSNQPQHF. The full variable domain, rest sourced from reference TRBV5-1 and TRBJ1-5, is KAGVTQTPRYLIKTRGQQVTLSCSPISGHRSVSWYQQTPGQGLQFLFEYFSETQRNKGNFPGRFSGRQFSNSRSEMNVSTLELGDSALYLCASSLSGGSNQPQHFGDGTRLSIL.

The CDR3 is CASSYGQVNQPQHF. This chain links TRBV23-1 with TRBJ1-5; TCRdb gives TRBD1 as the D gene, but with no DNA this cannot be confirmed. TRBV23-1 carries the ORF label, with uncertain function. The CDR3 is 14 residues long.

V gene TRBV29-1 combines with J gene TRBJ1-1. The CDR3 length is 14 residues. Germline lookup yields CDR1 SQVTM and CDR2 ANQGSEA. CDR3 amino acids: CSVETDLMNTEAFF.

The gene calls are TRBV19 and TRBJ2-5; TCRdb indicates TRBD2, and absent DNA this call remains unverified. CDR3 size: 15 residues. CDR1 and CDR2 from the germline V gene are LNHDA and SQIVND (reference sequence). CDR3 loop: CASSKGLLLQETQYF.

CDR3 sequence reads: CASGLMLPGEQFF. V usage is TRBV12-5 and J usage is TRBJ2-1; TCRdb's D gene call, TRBD1, goes unchecked for lack of DNA. The CDR3 consists of 13 residues. The germline V gene encodes CDR1 LGHNT and CDR2 FRNRAP.

This sequence joins TRBV29-1 and TRBJ2-2. CDR3 length equals 13 residues. Germline-derived CDR1 and CDR2 are SQVTM and ANQGSEA. This CDR3 reads CSVDPSLAGELFF.

CDR3 sequence: CASRETANTEAFF. The chain carries TRBV6-1 and TRBJ1-1. The CDR3 spans 13 residues. Germline V gene sequence: CDR1 MNHNS, CDR2 SASEGT.

This sequence joins TRBV20-1 and TRBJ1-5. This CDR3 spans 13 amino acids. CDR1 and CDR2 from the germline V gene are DFQATT and SNEGSKA (reference sequence). The CDR3 loop reads CSARQSQQRPQHF.

The chain uses TRBV7-8 and TRBJ1-5; TCRdb calls TRBD1, which cannot be checked without DNA. The CDR3 is 15 residues long. Per germline, CDR1 SGHVS and CDR2 FQNEAQ. The CDR3 reads CASSLGRDVNQPQHF.

V gene TRBV5-4 combines with J gene TRBJ2-7; TCRdb's D call, TRBD2, is unchecked because there is no DNA. Germline V gives CDR1 SGHNT, CDR2 YYREEE (reference sequence). There are 16 residues in the CDR3. The CDR3 sequence is CASSPGLAQLRDEQYF. Looking up the rest from reference TRBV5-4 and TRBJ2-7 gives the full variable domain: ETGVTQSPTHLIKTRGQQVTLRCSSQSGHNTVSWYQQALGQGPQFIFQYYREEENGRGNFPPRFSGLQFPNYSSELNVNALELDDSALYLCASSPGLAQLRDEQYFGPGTRLTVT.

The chain couples TRBV3-1 to TRBJ1-5. From germline, CDR1 is LGHDT and CDR2 YNNKEL (reference sequence). This CDR3 spans 16 amino acids. CDR3 sequence: CASSQDSTAVNQPQHF.

The V call is TRBV3-1, the J call TRBJ2-7; no DNA is available, so the TRBD1 call from TCRdb remains unchecked. The germline V gene has CDR1 LGHDT and CDR2 YNNKEL (reference sequence). The CDR3 loop spans 16 amino acids. The CDR3 loop reads CASSSLIRVGTYEQYF.